The 4 T cell receptor beta chains below all came from one sample that was sequenced in a study of tumor and adjacent non-tumor tissue in lung cancer. No cell sorting was done before RNA was extracted from the tissue. More than 3 cm separated this lung sample from the edge of the tumor. The library came from three nested PCR rounds adapted from ARM-PCR protocols. TCRdb independently ran MiXCR on the multiplex PCR reads; one entry per CDR3 protein. This sample has 100,000 or so distinct CDR3 sequences, with 80% found just once. The source material was distant non-tumor lung tissue. These receptors were collected from a man aged 55 to 70 with small cell lung cancer.

A note on this clonotype: This CDR3 fails to terminate in the conserved phenylalanine or tryptophan, so it likely reflects a read error. The DNA is left out, because the CDR3 cannot be placed on it with certainty; the CDR3 is given as TCRdb lists it. This sequence joins TRBV7-9 and TRBJ2-7; the table's D call of TRBD1 was not tested on the DNA. In germline, CDR1 is SEHNR, CDR2 FQNEAQ (reference sequence). The CDR3 numbers 17 amino acids, ends counted. The chain's CDR3 is CASSLGGWPLSSYEQNL.

Comment on this clonotype: The CDR3 end shows no conserved phenylalanine or tryptophan, and so a read error is likely. The V gene is TRBV6-2 or TRBV6-3, the J gene TRBJ2-7; TRBD1 matches 8 bases. J was trimmed by 5 bases and V by 6 bases; bases with no gene match: 12. The CDR3 is 15 residues long. Germline V gene lookup returns CDR1 MNHEY and CDR2 SVGEGT. As DNA, the CDR3 is TGTGCCAGCAGCTACCCACGACAGGGGCTAGACGAGCAGTACTTA. It codes for CASSYPRQGLDEQYL.

Of note for this clonotype: Compared with germline, one end of the junction differs, possibly owing to a read error. This chain joins TRBV12-3 or TRBV12-4 and TRBJ2-2; D possibly corresponds to TRBD2 (6 bases). This CDR3 is 12 amino acids long. CDR3 loop: CASSFFGGELLF. The CDR3 coding sequence is TGTGCCAGCAGTTTTTTTGGCGGGGAGTTGCTTTTT.

At least ten counts were recorded for this clonotype. This chain uses TRBV6-2 or TRBV6-3 with TRBJ2-1; TRBD2 agrees at 7 bases. The junction had 9 bases not matched to a gene; V was cut back by 6 bases and J by 4 bases. The length of the CDR3 is 15 residues. The germline gives CDR1 MNHEY, CDR2 SVGEGT. CDR3 loop: CASSPLSGRYNEQFF. The CDR3 DNA is TGTGCCAGCAGCCCTCTTAGCGGGCGATACAATGAGCAGTTCTTC.